Below, one T cell receptor beta chain is given with its context. This CDR3 spans 18 amino acids. V was clipped by 0 bases and J by 4 bases; unmatched bases: 8. Germline loops: CDR1 LGHDT, CDR2 YNNKEL (reference sequence). These data come from a study of control samples from healthy donors and cancer patients. Some clones are missing from TCRdb's copy, which holds only in-frame ones; the method was immunoSEQ multiplex PCR. The sample lists around 68,000 clones, 75% to 85% occurring once. The sequence was obtained from a man aged 55-75 years in good health. Sequenced: blood. The V call is TRBV3-1 (or the pseudogene TRBV3-2), the J call TRBJ2-2, with TRBD2 identical over 10 bases. The CDR3 region is CASSQEALAGVGTGELFF. In DNA, the CDR3 is TGTGCCAGCAGCCAAGAAGCTCTAGCGGGAGTGGGCACCGGGGAGCTGTTTTTT.